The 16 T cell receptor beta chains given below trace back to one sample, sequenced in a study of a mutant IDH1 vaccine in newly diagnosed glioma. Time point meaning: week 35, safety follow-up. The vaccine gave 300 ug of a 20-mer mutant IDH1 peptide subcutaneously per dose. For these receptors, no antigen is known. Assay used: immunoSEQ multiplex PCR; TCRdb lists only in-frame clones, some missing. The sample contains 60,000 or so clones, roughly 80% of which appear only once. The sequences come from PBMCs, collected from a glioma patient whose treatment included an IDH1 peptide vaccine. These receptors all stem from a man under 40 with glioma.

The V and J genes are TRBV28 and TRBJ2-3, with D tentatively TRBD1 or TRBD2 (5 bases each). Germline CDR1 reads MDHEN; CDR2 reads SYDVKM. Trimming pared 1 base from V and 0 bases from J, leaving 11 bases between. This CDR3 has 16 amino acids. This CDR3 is CASSLLGDTSTDTQYF. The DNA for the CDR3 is TGTGCCAGCAGTTTATTGGGGGATACTAGCACAGATACGCAGTATTTT.

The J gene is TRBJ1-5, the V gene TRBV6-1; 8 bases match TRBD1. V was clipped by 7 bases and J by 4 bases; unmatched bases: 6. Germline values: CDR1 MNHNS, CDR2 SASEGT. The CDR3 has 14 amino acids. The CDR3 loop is CASKAGQGNQPQHF. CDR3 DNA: TGTGCCAGCAAGGCCGGACAGGGTAATCAGCCCCAGCATTTT.

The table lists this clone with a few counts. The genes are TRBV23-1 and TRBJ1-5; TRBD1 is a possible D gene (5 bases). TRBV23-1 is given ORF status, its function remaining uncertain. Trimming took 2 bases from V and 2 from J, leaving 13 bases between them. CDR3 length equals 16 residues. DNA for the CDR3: TGCGCCAGCAGTCAAGGGGACGGCAGCCGCAATCAGCCCCAGCATTTT. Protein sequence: CASSQGDGSRNQPQHF.

CDR3 DNA: TGTGCCAGCAGGGTTGACGGGAACACTGAAGCTTTCTTT. Its protein is CASRVDGNTEAFF. The chain combines TRBV2 with TRBJ1-1; the D is unclear. Trimming cost V 6 bases and J 1 base, with 9 bases left between them. Germline V gene lookup returns CDR1 SNHLY and CDR2 FYNNEI. The CDR3 sequence is 13 residues long.

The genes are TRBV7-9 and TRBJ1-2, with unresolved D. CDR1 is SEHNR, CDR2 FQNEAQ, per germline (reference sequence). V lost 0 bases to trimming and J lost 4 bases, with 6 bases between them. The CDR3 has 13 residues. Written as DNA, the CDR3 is TGTGCCAGCAGCTTAGCGATGGGCTATGGCTACACCTTC. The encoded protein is CASSLAMGYGYTF. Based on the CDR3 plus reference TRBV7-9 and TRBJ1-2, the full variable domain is DTGVSQNPRHKITKRGQNVTFRCDPISEHNRLYWYRQTLGQGPEFLTYFQNEAQLEKSRLLSDRFSAERPKGSFSTLEIQRTEQGDSAMYLCASSLAMGYGYTFGSGTRLTVV.

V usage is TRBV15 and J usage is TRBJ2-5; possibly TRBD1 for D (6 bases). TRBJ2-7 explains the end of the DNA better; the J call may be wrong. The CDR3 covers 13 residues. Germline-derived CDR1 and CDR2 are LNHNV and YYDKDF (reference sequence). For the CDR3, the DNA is TGTGCCACCAGCGGGGACAACTCCTACGAGCAGTACTTC. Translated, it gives CATSGDNSYEQYF.

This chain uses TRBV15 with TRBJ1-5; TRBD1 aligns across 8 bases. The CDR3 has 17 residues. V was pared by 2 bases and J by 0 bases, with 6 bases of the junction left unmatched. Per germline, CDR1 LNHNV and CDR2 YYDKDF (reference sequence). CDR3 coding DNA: TGTGCCACCAGCAGACCCGGGACAGGCCATAGCAATCAGCCCCAGCATTTT. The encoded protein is CATSRPGTGHSNQPQHF.

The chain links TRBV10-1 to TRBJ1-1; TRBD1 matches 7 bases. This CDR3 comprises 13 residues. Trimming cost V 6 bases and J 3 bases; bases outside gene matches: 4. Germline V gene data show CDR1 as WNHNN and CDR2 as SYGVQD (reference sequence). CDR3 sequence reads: CASRQTGYTEAFF. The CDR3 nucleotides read TGCGCCAGCAGGCAGACAGGGTACACTGAAGCTTTCTTT.

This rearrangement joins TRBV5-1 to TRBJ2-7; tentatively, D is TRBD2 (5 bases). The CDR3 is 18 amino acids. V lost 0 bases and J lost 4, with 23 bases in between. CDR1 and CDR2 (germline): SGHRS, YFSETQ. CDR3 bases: TGCGCCAGCAGCTTGGCCGGGGTTTCTGAGACTCGGGCATACGAGCAGTACTTC. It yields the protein CASSLAGVSETRAYEQYF.

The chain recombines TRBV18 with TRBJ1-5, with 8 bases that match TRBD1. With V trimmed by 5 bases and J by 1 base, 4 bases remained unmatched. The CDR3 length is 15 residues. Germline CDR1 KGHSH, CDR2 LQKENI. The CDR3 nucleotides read TGTGCCAGCTCAGACAACAGGGGGAGCAATCAGCCCCAGCATTTT. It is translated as CASSDNRGSNQPQHF.

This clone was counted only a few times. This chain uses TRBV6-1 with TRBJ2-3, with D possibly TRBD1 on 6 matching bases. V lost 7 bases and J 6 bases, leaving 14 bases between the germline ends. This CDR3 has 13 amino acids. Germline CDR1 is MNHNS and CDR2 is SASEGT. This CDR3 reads CASNAGEWDTQYF. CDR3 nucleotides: TGTGCCAGCAATGCAGGGGAGTGGGATACGCAGTATTTT.

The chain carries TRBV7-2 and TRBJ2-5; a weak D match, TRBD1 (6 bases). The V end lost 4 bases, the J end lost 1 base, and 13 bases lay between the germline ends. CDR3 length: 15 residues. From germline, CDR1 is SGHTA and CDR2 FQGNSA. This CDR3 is CASSSTQGSQETQYF. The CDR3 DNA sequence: TGTGCCAGCAGCTCCACACAGGGTAGCCAAGAGACCCAGTACTTC. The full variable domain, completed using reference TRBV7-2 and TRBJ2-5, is GAGVSQSPSNKVTEKGKDVELRCDPISGHTALYWYRQSLGQGLEFLIYFQGNSAPDKSGLPSDRFSAERTGGSVSTLTIQRTQQEDSAVYLCASSSTQGSQETQYFGPGTRLLVL.

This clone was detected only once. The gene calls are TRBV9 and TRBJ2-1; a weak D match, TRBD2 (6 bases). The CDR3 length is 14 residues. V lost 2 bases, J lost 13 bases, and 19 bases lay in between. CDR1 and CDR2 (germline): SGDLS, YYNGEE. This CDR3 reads CASSVTGDSSFQFF. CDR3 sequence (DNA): TGTGCCAGCAGCGTGACCGGGGACTCCTCCTTTCAGTTCTTC.

The CDR3 spells CASSEIRSGVGADTQYF. The CDR3 region has the DNA TGTGCCAGCAGTGAAATTAGGTCAGGGGTTGGCGCAGATACGCAGTATTTT. J is TRBJ2-3 and V is TRBV6-1, with D possibly being TRBD1 (6 bases). V gave up 2 bases and J gave up 4 bases, with 19 bases separating them. Germline V CDR1 and CDR2: MNHNS, SASEGT. CDR3 size: 17 residues.

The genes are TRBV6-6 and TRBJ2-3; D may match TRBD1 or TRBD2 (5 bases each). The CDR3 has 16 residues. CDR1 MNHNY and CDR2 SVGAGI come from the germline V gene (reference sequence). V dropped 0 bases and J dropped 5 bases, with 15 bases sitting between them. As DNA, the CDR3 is TGTGCCAGCAGTTACTCGATCCCAGGGAGTCAAGATACGCAGTATTTT. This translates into CASSYSIPGSQDTQYF.

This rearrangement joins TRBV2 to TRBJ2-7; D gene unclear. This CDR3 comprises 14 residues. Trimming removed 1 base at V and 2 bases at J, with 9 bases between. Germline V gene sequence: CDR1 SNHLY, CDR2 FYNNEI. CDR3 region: CASSEGGSTYEQYF. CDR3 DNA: TGTGCCAGCAGTGAAGGTGGGTCCACCTACGAGCAGTACTTC.